This entry lists 30 T cell receptor beta chains sequenced from one sample in a study of shared clonotypes between healthy human individuals. Sequenced by immunoSEQ multiplex PCR; TCRdb stores in-frame clones only, minus some. The data show approximately 1.1 million clones, 70% to 80% seen once. Source material: memory CD4+ T cells from PBMCs. Subset defined: CD45RA-negative fraction. The receptors originated from a man between 18 and 29 years old in good health. Some clones in this sample may be carry-over from other donors' samples.

The V gene is TRBV18, the J gene TRBJ1-1; no definite D call. CDR1 and CDR2 (germline): KGHSH, LQKENI. The V and J ends lost 6 bases and 4 bases respectively, with 12 bases between them. The CDR3 totals 13 residues. CDR3 sequence reads: CASSLGIFTEAFF. The CDR3 nucleotides are TGTGCCAGCTCCCTAGGGATTTTCACTGAAGCTTTCTTT.

This clone occurred a few times. The DNA of the CDR3 is TGCAGCGCCAAGACTTCCACCTACGAGCAGTACTTC. Residues: CSAKTSTYEQYF. J is TRBJ2-7 and V is TRBV29-1; no firm D call. From germline, CDR1 is SQVTM and CDR2 ANQGSEA. The CDR3 extends over 12 amino acids. Trimming removed 7 bases from V and 2 bases from J, with 12 bases in between.

The gene calls are TRBV7-2 and TRBJ2-1; possibly TRBD2 for D (5 bases). The ends were cut back, 1 base at V and 5 bases at J, with 9 bases in the middle. CDR1 is SGHTA, CDR2 FQGNSA, per germline. The CDR3 loop spans 14 amino acids. CDR3: CASSLVSGNNEQFF. The CDR3 DNA is TGTGCCAGCAGCTTAGTTTCCGGGAACAATGAGCAGTTCTTC.

The V and J genes are TRBV5-1 and TRBJ2-1; TRBD2 matches 8 bases. In germline, CDR1 is SGHRS, CDR2 YFSETQ. Germline trimming cut 1 base from V and 8 bases from J; bases unmatched to any gene: 8. CDR3 length: 15 amino acids. CDR3 sequence reads: CASSLPGTRGDEQFF. The CDR3 DNA sequence: TGCGCCAGCAGCTTGCCCGGGACTAGGGGCGATGAGCAGTTCTTC.

The chain is built from TRBV21-1 and TRBJ2-7; the table's D call, TRBD2, was not checked against the DNA. TRBV21-1 is tagged as a pseudogene. This CDR3 comprises 18 residues. CDR3 sequence reads: CASNEGLAGGGSSYEQYF. DNA for the CDR3: TGTGCCAGCAACGAGGGACTAGCGGGAGGAGGGAGCTCCTACGAGCAGTACTTC.

Notes on this clone: At the DNA level, this CDR3 is encoded by other sequences in the same sample as well. The chain links TRBV9 to TRBJ2-2; 9 positions agree with TRBD2. The CDR3 contains 15 residues. V gave up 0 bases and J gave up 5 bases; unmatched junction bases: 2. Germline-derived CDR1 and CDR2 are SGDLS and YYNGEE. CDR3 nucleotide sequence: TGTGCCAGCAGCGTAGGAGCGGGAGGAACCGGGGAGCTGTTTTTT. Protein sequence: CASSVGAGGTGELFF.

The chain carries TRBV25-1 and TRBJ1-1; TRBD1 might be the D (6 bases). CDR3 length equals 14 residues. Trimming removed 9 bases at V and 4 bases at J, with 18 bases between. Germline CDR1 reads MGHDK; CDR2 reads SYGVNS. CDR3 DNA sequence: TGTGCCAGTGCCCCGGGACAAAGAAGCACTGAAGCTTTCTTT. Its translation is CASAPGQRSTEAFF.

This clone was counted a single time. J is TRBJ1-2 and V is TRBV28, with 8 nucleotides matching TRBD1. V lost 4 bases and J lost 3; bases outside the gene matches: 7. The V gene's germline CDR1 is MDHEN and CDR2 SYDVKM. The CDR3 sequence is 15 residues long. CDR3 DNA sequence: TGTGCCAGCAGTTCCCCGGACAGGGCGTACTATGGCTACACCTTC. This encodes CASSSPDRAYYGYTF.

The CDR3 here is CASSLEFVTSGRNEQYF. In DNA form, the CDR3 reads TGTGCCAGCAGCTTAGAATTTGTGACTAGCGGGAGAAACGAGCAGTACTTC. The chain carries TRBV7-8 and TRBJ2-7, with 12 nucleotides matching TRBD2. This CDR3 comprises 17 residues. Trimming at V came to 1 base and at J to 5 bases, leaving 9 bases not matched to a gene. Germline assignment: CDR1 SGHVS and CDR2 FQNEAQ.

The chain combines TRBV5-1 with TRBJ2-1; D is perhaps TRBD2 (6 bases). This CDR3 region has 14 residues. The germline V and J ends were trimmed by 4 bases and 0 bases, with 8 bases remaining between them. Germline V gene sequence: CDR1 SGHRS, CDR2 YFSETQ. In nucleotides, the CDR3 is TGCGCCAGCAGCGGCGGGGACTCCTACAATGAGCAGTTCTTC. The encoded protein is CASSGGDSYNEQFF.

This clone was found once. In the same sample, other DNA sequences code for this CDR3. This chain connects TRBV28 to TRBJ2-7; D possibly corresponds to TRBD1 (6 bases). V was clipped by 2 bases and J by 2 bases, with 13 bases between them. CDR3 length: 15 amino acids. In germline, CDR1 is MDHEN, CDR2 SYDVKM. DNA for the CDR3: TGTGCCAGCAGTTTAGGGGGCAGGGGTCCCTACGAGCAGTACTTC. Residues: CASSLGGRGPYEQYF.

With respect to this clone: Mismatch with germline at one junction end may stem from a read error. V is TRBV5-4 and J is TRBJ1-1, with a weak D call TRBD1 (6 bases). This CDR3 is built from 14 residues. Looked up from germline, CDR1 is SGHNT and CDR2 is YYREEE (reference sequence). In nucleotides, the CDR3 is TGTGCCAGCAGGTTGGGGGCAGCCAACACTGAAGCTTTCTTT. This gives the protein CASRLGAANTEAFF. Supplemented by reference TRBV5-4 and TRBJ1-1, the full variable domain reads ETGVTQSPTHLIKTRGQQVTLRCSSQSGHNTVSWYQQALGQGPQFIFQYYREEENGRGNFPPRFSGLQFPNYSSELNVNALELDDSALYLCASRLGAANTEAFFGQGTRLTVV.

A single count supports this clone. The chain couples TRBV11-2 to TRBJ2-7; 7 bases line up with TRBD2. This CDR3 is 17 amino acids long. V lost 2 bases, J lost 3 bases, and 13 bases stayed unmatched. The germline gives CDR1 SGHAT, CDR2 FQNNGV. The CDR3 here is CASSLLGGSGGFYEQYF. DNA for the CDR3: TGTGCCAGCAGCTTATTGGGGGGATCGGGAGGTTTCTACGAGCAGTACTTC. Looking up the rest from reference TRBV11-2 and TRBJ2-7 gives the full variable domain: EAGVAQSPRYKIIEKRQSVAFWCNPISGHATLYWYQQILGQGPKLLIQFQNNGVVDDSQLPKDRFSAERLKGVDSTLKIQPAKLEDSAVYLCASSLLGGSGGFYEQYFGPGTRLTVT.

V usage is TRBV25-1 and J usage is TRBJ2-5; D remains unclear. Per germline, CDR1 MGHDK and CDR2 SYGVNS. V shed 4 bases and J shed 0 bases, with 9 bases lying between them. The CDR3 contains 14 residues. The CDR3 spells CASSVPGYQETQYF. DNA of the CDR3: TGTGCCAGCAGTGTACCCGGATACCAAGAGACCCAGTACTTC.

The sample holds a few counts of this clone. The V and J genes are TRBV29-1 and TRBJ1-1, with 7 positions matching TRBD1. The V and J ends lost 2 bases and 4 bases, in that order; junction bases with no gene match: 4. In germline, CDR1 is SQVTM, CDR2 ANQGSEA. CDR3 size: 13 residues. The CDR3 sequence is CSVETGTVTEAFF. For the CDR3, the DNA is TGCAGCGTTGAAACCGGGACAGTCACTGAAGCTTTCTTT.

The rearrangement uses TRBV6-4 and TRBJ1-2; 9 nucleotides match TRBD1. The CDR3 is 14 residues long. The ends lost 4 bases at V and 7 bases at J; junction bases unmatched: 7. CDR1 MRHNA and CDR2 SNTAGT come from the germline V gene. The CDR3 loop is CASSVNRGRGGYTF. In DNA, the CDR3 is TGTGCCAGCAGTGTGAACAGGGGGCGGGGTGGCTACACCTTC.

The chain uses TRBV28 and TRBJ1-1; D is ambiguous. The CDR3 has 15 residues. V was clipped by 3 bases and J by 6 bases, with 17 bases between them. CDR1 and CDR2 from the germline V gene are MDHEN and SYDVKM. The CDR3 bases are TGTGCCAGCAGTTTGTCTAAAGCAGGCGCCTCTGAAGCTTTCTTT. Protein: CASSLSKAGASEAFF.

The V and J genes are TRBV5-4 and TRBJ2-5, with D perhaps assigned TRBD1 or TRBD2 (5 bases each). CDR1 and CDR2 (germline): SGHNT, YYREEE (reference sequence). The CDR3 is 14 residues long. The V and J ends lost 4 bases and 0 bases respectively, with 10 bases between them. The CDR3 sequence: CASSRDVYQETQYF. CDR3 bases: TGTGCCAGCAGCCGGGACGTGTACCAAGAGACCCAGTACTTC.

This chain connects TRBV28 to TRBJ1-5; D is perhaps TRBD1 (5 bases). The V gene's germline CDR1 is MDHEN and CDR2 SYDVKM. V was cut by 2 bases and J by 1 base, with 12 bases left in between. CDR3 length: 16 amino acids. The CDR3 nucleotides are TGTGCCAGCAGTTTAACGGCAGGGCGGAGCAATCAGCCCCAGCATTTT. It translates to CASSLTAGRSNQPQHF.

Points on this clone: This sample includes further DNA sequences coding for the same CDR3. The CDR3 region is CASSRDFYGYTF. As DNA, the CDR3 is TGTGCCAGCAGCAGGGACTTCTATGGCTACACCTTC. The gene calls are TRBV5-4 and TRBJ1-2; TRBD1 might be the D (5 bases). CDR3 length: 12 residues. The V end was cut by 4 bases, the J end by 4 bases, with 8 bases between. Germline lookup yields CDR1 SGHNT and CDR2 YYREEE (reference sequence). The full variable domain, its missing parts supplied by reference TRBV5-4 and TRBJ1-2, is ETGVTQSPTHLIKTRGQQVTLRCSSQSGHNTVSWYQQALGQGPQFIFQYYREEENGRGNFPPRFSGLQFPNYSSELNVNALELDDSALYLCASSRDFYGYTFGSGTRLTVV.

The chain joins TRBV28 to TRBJ2-5, with TRBD2 matching 7 bases. This CDR3 comprises 14 residues. Germline trimming cut 4 bases from V and 5 bases from J; bases unmatched to any gene: 7. Germline V gives CDR1 MDHEN, CDR2 SYDVKM. The CDR3 nucleotides are TGTGCCAGCAGTTGGACCATCGGGAGGGAGACCCAGTACTTC. The encoded protein is CASSWTIGRETQYF.

In regard to this clone: Other nucleotide sequences in the sample specify the same CDR3. The J gene is TRBJ2-3, the V gene TRBV7-9, with 13 nucleotides matching TRBD2. Germline CDR1 SEHNR, CDR2 FQNEAQ (reference sequence). Germline trimming cut 6 bases from V and 6 bases from J; bases unmatched to any gene: 6. This CDR3 is built from 15 residues. CDR3 DNA: TGTGCCAGCAGTTGGACTAGCGGGAGAAGCGATACGCAGTATTTT. As protein: CASSWTSGRSDTQYF. Full variable domain (rest looked up from reference TRBV7-9 and TRBJ2-3): DTGVSQNPRHKITKRGQNVTFRCDPISEHNRLYWYRQTLGQGPEFLTYFQNEAQLEKSRLLSDRFSAERPKGSFSTLEIQRTEQGDSAMYLCASSWTSGRSDTQYFGPGTRLTVL.

The gene calls are TRBV6-5 and TRBJ2-7; D may be TRBD2 (5 bases). The ends were cut back, 7 bases at V and 4 bases at J, with 14 bases in the middle. From germline, CDR1 is MNHEY and CDR2 SVGAGI. The CDR3 extends over 13 amino acids. The CDR3 DNA reads as TGTGCCAGCACGACTGGCCGCGGGTACGAGCAGTACTTC. It translates to CASTTGRGYEQYF.

The table lists this clone with a few counts. V and J are TRBV28 and TRBJ1-2; 9 bases line up with TRBD1. The CDR3 totals 20 residues. V gave up 2 bases and J gave up 0 bases; unmatched junction bases: 16. Per the germline V gene, CDR1 is MDHEN and CDR2 is SYDVKM. This CDR3 reads CASSLNVFWGQGGTNYGYTF. The CDR3 bases are TGTGCCAGCAGTTTAAATGTTTTCTGGGGACAGGGAGGGACTAACTATGGCTACACCTTC.

This chain uses TRBV11-2 with TRBJ2-5; D may correspond to TRBD1 or TRBD2 (6 bases each). Germline V lookup: CDR1 SGHAT, CDR2 FQNNGV. V lost 0 bases, J lost 4 bases, and 12 bases lay in between. The CDR3 extends over 15 amino acids. CDR3 bases: TGTGCCAGCAGCTTAGATGGGGGGCGTGGAGAGACCCAGTACTTC. Protein: CASSLDGGRGETQYF.

This clone was picked up one time. The rearrangement links TRBV5-1 to TRBJ2-1; unclear D gene. The germline CDR1 and CDR2 sequences are SGHRS and YFSETQ. V was cut by 5 bases and J by 8 bases, with 11 bases left in between. This CDR3 is built from 12 residues. The CDR3 is CASSFTLDEQFF. The CDR3 coding sequence is TGCGCCAGCAGTTTTACTCTGGATGAGCAGTTCTTC.

The rearrangement uses TRBV4-2 and TRBJ2-1; D is ambiguous. Germline assignment: CDR1 LGHNA and CDR2 YNFKEQ. The CDR3 has 15 residues. Trimming pared 0 bases from V and 4 bases from J, leaving 10 bases between. This chain's CDR3 is CASSQERQVYNEQFF. CDR3 nucleotide sequence: TGTGCCAGCAGCCAAGAGAGGCAGGTATACAATGAGCAGTTCTTC.

The chain employs TRBV15 and TRBJ2-2; D is unclear. The ends were cut back, 5 bases at V and 8 bases at J, with 12 bases in the middle. The CDR3 sequence is 13 residues long. CDR1 and CDR2 (germline): LNHNV, YYDKDF (reference sequence). The DNA of the CDR3 is TGTGCCACCAGCCCCCGGGTGGGGGGGGAGCTGTTTTTT. Its protein is CATSPRVGGELFF.

The genes are TRBV27 and TRBJ2-1; D is undetermined. Trimming took 2 bases from V and 8 from J, leaving 10 bases between them. The V gene's germline CDR1 is MNHEY and CDR2 SMNVEV (reference sequence). The CDR3 is 13 amino acids. The CDR3 DNA is TGTGCCAGCAGTTTAAAGGGTATCGATGAGCAGTTCTTC. This gives the protein CASSLKGIDEQFF.

The chain has TRBV6-6 and TRBJ1-1, with no clear D. The CDR3 covers 14 residues. The germline V and J ends were trimmed by 2 bases and 6 bases, with 13 bases remaining between them. Per germline, CDR1 MNHNY and CDR2 SVGAGI (reference sequence). The CDR3 DNA follows: TGTGCCAGCAGTTACCTACCCCCAGGTGCTGAAGCTTTCTTT. This encodes CASSYLPPGAEAFF.